The TCR beta chain under discussion was sequenced for a study of blood T cell repertoires in COVID-19. Germline lookup yields CDR1 MDHEN and CDR2 SYDVKM. The CDR3 contains 16 residues. J lost 7 bases, V lost 3 bases, and 8 bases had no gene match. The assay was immunoSEQ multiplex PCR, and TCRdb's table has in-frame clones only and misses some. The sample yields some 31,000 clones, approximately 88% seen once. Input material: peripheral blood. The chain has TRBV28 and TRBJ1-5, with TRBD1 identical over 11 bases. This clonotype originated in a man between 65 and 85 years old with active COVID-19. The CDR3, as DNA: TGTGCCAGCAGTTTGGGCGGACAGGGGGCGAGACAGCCCCAGCATTTT. Amino acid sequence: CASSLGGQGARQPQHF. Combining the CDR3 with reference TRBV28 and TRBJ1-5 gives the whole variable domain DVKVTQSSRYLVKRTGEKVFLECVQDMDHENMFWYRQDPGLGLRLIYFSYDVKMKEKGDIPEGYSVSREKKERFSLILESASTNQTSMYLCASSLGGQGARQPQHFGDGTRLSIL.